This T cell receptor (beta chain) was recorded in a study of graft-versus-host responses after intestinal transplantation. Study details: Recipients received multivisceral, liver-intestinal, or isolated intestinal transplants. Every one of the recipients received anti-thymocyte globulin induction and afterwards took tacrolimus and steroids for about 3 years. The study's findings and limits: Detection of GvH clones occurred in recipient marrow, and some had their first appearance in ileum or blood. Allograft clonal ratios (graft-versus-host to host-versus-graft) were high in patients who had graft-donor T cell macrochimerism.

CDR1 and CDR2 (germline): SEHNR, FQNEAQ (reference sequence). The V and J ends lost 1 base and 1 base respectively, with 11 bases between them. The CDR3 extends over 16 amino acids. Comments on this clone: The antigen is unknown.

Some clones are missing from TCRdb's copy, which holds only in-frame ones; the method was immunoSEQ multiplex PCR. The top ten clones hold 3% to 4% of a sample with over 100,000 clones, roughly 95% of them seen once. The sample was unstimulated CD8+ T cells sorted from spleen or lymph node cells, taken before intestinal transplant. The clonotype comes from a human donor who received an intestinal transplant. The J gene is TRBJ1-3, the V gene TRBV7-9, with D maybe TRBD1 (5 bases). This CDR3 is CASSLEVGRSGNTIYF. The DNA for the CDR3 is TGTGCCAGCAGCTTAGAAGTGGGGCGTTCTGGAAACACCATATATTTT.